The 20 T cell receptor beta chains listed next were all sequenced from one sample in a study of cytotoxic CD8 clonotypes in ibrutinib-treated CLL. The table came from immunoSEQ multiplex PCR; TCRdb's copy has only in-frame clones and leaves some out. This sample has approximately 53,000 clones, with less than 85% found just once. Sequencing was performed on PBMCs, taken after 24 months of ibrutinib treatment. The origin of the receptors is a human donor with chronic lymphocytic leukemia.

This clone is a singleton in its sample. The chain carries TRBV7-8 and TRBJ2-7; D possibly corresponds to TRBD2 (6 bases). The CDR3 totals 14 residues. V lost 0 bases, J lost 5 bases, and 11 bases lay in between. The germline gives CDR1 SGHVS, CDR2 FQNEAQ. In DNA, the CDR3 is TGTGCCAGCAGCTTAGCGACGGGAGACCACGAGCAGTACTTC. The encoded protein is CASSLATGDHEQYF.

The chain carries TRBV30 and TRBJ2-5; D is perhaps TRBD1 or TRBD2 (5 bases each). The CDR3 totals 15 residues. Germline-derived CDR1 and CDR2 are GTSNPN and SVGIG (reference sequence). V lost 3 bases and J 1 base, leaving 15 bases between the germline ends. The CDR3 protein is CAWSPLTGGQETQYF. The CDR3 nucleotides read TGTGCCTGGAGCCCTTTAACTGGGGGCCAAGAGACCCAGTACTTC. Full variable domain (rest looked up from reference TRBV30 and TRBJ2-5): SQTIHQWPATLVQPVGSPLSLECTVEGTSNPNLYWYRQAAGRGLQLLFYSVGIGQISSEVPQNLSASRPQDRQFILSSKKLLLSDSGFYLCAWSPLTGGQETQYFGPGTRLLVL.

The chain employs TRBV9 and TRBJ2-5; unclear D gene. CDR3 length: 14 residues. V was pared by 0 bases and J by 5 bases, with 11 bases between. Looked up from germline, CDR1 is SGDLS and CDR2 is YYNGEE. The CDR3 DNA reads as TGTGCCAGCAGCGTAGCTTTAGGGTCGGAGACCCAGTACTTC. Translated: CASSVALGSETQYF.

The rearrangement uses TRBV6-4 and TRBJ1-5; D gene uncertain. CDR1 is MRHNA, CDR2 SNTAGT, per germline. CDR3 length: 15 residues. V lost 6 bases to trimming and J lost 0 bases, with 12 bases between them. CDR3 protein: CASRGLDPSNQPQHF. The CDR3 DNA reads TGTGCCAGCAGAGGCCTGGACCCTAGCAATCAGCCCCAGCATTTT.

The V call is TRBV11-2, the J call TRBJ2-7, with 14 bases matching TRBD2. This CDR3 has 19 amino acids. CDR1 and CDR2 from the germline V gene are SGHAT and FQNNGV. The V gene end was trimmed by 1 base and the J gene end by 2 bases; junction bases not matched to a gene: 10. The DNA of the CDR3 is TGTGCCAGCAGCTTAGGGGGGACTAGCGGGAGAGGGATAACCTACGAGCAGTACTTC. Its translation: CASSLGGTSGRGITYEQYF.

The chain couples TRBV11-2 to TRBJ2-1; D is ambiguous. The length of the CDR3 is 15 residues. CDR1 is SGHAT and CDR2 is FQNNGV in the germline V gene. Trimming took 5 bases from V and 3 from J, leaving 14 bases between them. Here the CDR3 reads CASSPFQRLYNEQFF. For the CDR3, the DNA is TGTGCCAGCAGCCCGTTCCAAAGGCTCTACAATGAGCAGTTCTTC.

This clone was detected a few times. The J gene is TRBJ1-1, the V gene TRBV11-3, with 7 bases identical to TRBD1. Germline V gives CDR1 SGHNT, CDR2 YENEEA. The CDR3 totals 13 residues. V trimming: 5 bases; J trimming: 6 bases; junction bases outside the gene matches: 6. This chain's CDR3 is CASSILQGAEAFF. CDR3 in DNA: TGTGCCAGCAGCATACTTCAGGGGGCTGAAGCTTTCTTT.

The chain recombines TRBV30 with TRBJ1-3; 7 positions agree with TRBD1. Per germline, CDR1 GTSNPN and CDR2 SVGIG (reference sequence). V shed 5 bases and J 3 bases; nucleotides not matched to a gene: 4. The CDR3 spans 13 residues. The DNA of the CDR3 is TGTGCCTGGGGAGGACAGGTTGGAAACACCATATATTTT. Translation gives CAWGGQVGNTIYF.

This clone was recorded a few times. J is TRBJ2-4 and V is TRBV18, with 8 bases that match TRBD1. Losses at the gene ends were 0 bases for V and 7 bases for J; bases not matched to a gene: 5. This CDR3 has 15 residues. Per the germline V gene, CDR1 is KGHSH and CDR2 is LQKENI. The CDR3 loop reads CASSPPARGLNIQYF. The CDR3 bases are TGTGCCAGCTCACCACCGGCCAGGGGGCTGAACATTCAGTACTTC.

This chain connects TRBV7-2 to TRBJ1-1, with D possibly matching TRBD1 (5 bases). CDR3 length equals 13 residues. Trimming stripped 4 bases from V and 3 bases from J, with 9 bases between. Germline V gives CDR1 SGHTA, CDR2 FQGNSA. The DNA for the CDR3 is TGTGCCAGCAGCTCCAGCAGGGACACTGAAGCTTTCTTT. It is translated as CASSSSRDTEAFF.

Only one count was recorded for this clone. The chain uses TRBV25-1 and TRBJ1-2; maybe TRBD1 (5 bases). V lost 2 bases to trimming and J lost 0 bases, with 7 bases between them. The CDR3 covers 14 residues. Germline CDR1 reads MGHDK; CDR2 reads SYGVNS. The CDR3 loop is CASSEPGANYGYTF. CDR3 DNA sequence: TGTGCCAGCAGTGAACCGGGGGCTAACTATGGCTACACCTTC.

The CDR3 spells CASTRPTEPNYGYTF. The CDR3 DNA follows: TGTGCCAGTACTCGTCCAACAGAGCCTAACTATGGCTACACCTTC. The V and J genes are TRBV19 and TRBJ1-2; D remains unclear. The CDR3 is made up of 15 amino acids. CDR1 is LNHDA, CDR2 SQIVND, per germline (reference sequence). Trimming pared 7 bases from V and 0 bases from J, leaving 15 bases between.

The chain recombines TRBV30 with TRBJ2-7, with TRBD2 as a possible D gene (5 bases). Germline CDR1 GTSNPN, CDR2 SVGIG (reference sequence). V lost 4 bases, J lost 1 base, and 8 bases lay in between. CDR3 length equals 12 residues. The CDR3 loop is CAWTTSSYEQYF. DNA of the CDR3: TGTGCCTGGACCACTAGTTCCTACGAGCAGTACTTC.

CDR3 amino acids: CASSPGRREQFF. CDR3 nucleotide sequence: TGTGCCAGCAGCCCCGGGAGACGCGAGCAGTTCTTC. The V call is TRBV7-2, the J call TRBJ2-1; D is possibly TRBD2 (6 bases). CDR1 and CDR2 (germline): SGHTA, FQGNSA. V was pared by 5 bases and J by 10 bases, with 12 bases between. CDR3 length: 12 residues.

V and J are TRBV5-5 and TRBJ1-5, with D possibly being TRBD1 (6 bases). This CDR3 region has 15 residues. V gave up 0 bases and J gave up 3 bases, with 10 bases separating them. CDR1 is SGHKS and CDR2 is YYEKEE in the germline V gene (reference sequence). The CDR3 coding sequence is TGTGCCAGCAGCTTGGGGGACATCCTCAATCAGCCCCAGCATTTT. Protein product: CASSLGDILNQPQHF.

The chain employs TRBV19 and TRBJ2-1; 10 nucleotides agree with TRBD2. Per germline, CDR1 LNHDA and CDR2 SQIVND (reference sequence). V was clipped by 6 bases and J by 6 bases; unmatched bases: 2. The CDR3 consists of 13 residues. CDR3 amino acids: CASRLAGVNEQFF. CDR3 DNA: TGTGCCAGTAGGCTAGCGGGAGTCAATGAGCAGTTCTTC.

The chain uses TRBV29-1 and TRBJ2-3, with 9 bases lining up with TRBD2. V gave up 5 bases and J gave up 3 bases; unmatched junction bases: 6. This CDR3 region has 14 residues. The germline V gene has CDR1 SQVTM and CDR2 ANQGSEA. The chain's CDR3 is CSVSWLAGTDTQYF. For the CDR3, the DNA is TGCAGCGTTTCCTGGCTAGCGGGAACAGATACGCAGTATTTT.

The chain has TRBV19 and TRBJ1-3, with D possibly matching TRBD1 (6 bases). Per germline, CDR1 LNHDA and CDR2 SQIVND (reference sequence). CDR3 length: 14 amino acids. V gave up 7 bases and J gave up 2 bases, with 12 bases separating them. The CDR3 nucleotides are TGTGCCAGTAATCCGGGGGCGACTGGAAACACCATATATTTT. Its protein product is CASNPGATGNTIYF.

The CDR3 coding sequence is TGTGCCAGCAATCAACCGGGACAGGGAACCGGGGAGCTGTTTTTT. This gives the protein CASNQPGQGTGELFF. V and J are TRBV7-8 and TRBJ2-2; TRBD1 matches 9 bases. Germline CDR1 SGHVS, CDR2 FQNEAQ. J was trimmed by 5 bases and V by 7 bases; bases with no gene match: 8. The CDR3 length is 15 residues.

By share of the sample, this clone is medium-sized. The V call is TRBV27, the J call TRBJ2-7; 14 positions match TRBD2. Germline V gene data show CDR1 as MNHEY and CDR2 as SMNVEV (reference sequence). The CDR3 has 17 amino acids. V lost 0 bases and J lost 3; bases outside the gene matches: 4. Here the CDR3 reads CASSLSSGTSGSYEQYF. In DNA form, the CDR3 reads TGTGCCAGCAGTTTATCATCCGGGACTAGCGGGAGCTACGAGCAGTACTTC.